Shown below are 18 T cell receptor beta chains from a single sample sequenced in a study of PD-L1 blockade in urothelial cancer. Using immunoSEQ multiplex PCR, the repertoire was profiled, and TCRdb retains in-frame clones only, with some absent. The table shows 45,000 to 50,000 clones, with about 91% occurring only once. The input for sequencing was PBMCs, taken around atezolizumab (anti-PD-L1) treatment. The source is an elderly man with urothelial cancer.

The chain is built from TRBV7-2 and TRBJ2-5; D is undetermined. CDR1 is SGHTA, CDR2 FQGNSA, per germline. The germline V and J ends were trimmed by 3 bases and 5 bases, with 13 bases remaining between them. This CDR3 spans 14 amino acids. CDR3 residues: CASSLSPLVETQYF. For the CDR3, the DNA is TGTGCCAGCAGCTTGAGCCCCTTGGTCGAGACCCAGTACTTC. The entire variable domain, with the rest obtained from reference TRBV7-2 and TRBJ2-5, is as follows: GAGVSQSPSNKVTEKGKDVELRCDPISGHTALYWYRQSLGQGLEFLIYFQGNSAPDKSGLPSDRFSAERTGGSVSTLTIQRTQQEDSAVYLCASSLSPLVETQYFGPGTRLLVL.

This chain uses TRBV18 with TRBJ2-2; unclear D gene. This CDR3 comprises 13 residues. Germline V gene lookup returns CDR1 KGHSH and CDR2 LQKENI. With 0 bases removed from V and 4 bases from J, the gap between germline ends came to 3 bases. The CDR3 sequence: CASSPPSTGELFF. The CDR3 nucleotides read TGTGCCAGCTCACCACCGAGCACCGGGGAGCTGTTTTTT. Together with reference TRBV18 and TRBJ2-2, the CDR3 gives the full variable domain: NAGVMQNPRHLVRRRGQEARLRCSPMKGHSHVYWYRQLPEEGLKFMVYLQKENIIDESGMPKERFSAEFPKEGPSILRIQQVVRGDSAAYFCASSPPSTGELFFGEGSRLTVL.

This chain joins TRBV19 and TRBJ1-1; TRBD1 matches at 10 bases. CDR3 length: 15 amino acids. With V trimmed by 4 bases and J by 3 bases, 5 bases remained unmatched. The germline gives CDR1 LNHDA, CDR2 SQIVND (reference sequence). The chain's CDR3 is CASSTTGGWDTEAFF. For the CDR3, the DNA is TGTGCCAGTAGTACGACAGGGGGCTGGGACACTGAAGCTTTCTTT.

The chain combines TRBV19 with TRBJ2-7; TRBD2 matches at 8 bases. The CDR3 totals 14 residues. CDR1 LNHDA and CDR2 SQIVND come from the germline V gene (reference sequence). V was clipped by 5 bases and J by 7 bases; unmatched bases: 10. The CDR3 protein is CASSSHGRAGEQYF. CDR3 in DNA: TGTGCCAGTAGTTCGCACGGGAGGGCCGGAGAGCAGTACTTC.

The chain recombines TRBV5-4 with TRBJ2-3; the match to TRBD2 covers 8 bases. The length of the CDR3 is 15 residues. CDR1 is SGHNT, CDR2 YYREEE, per germline (reference sequence). Trimming at V came to 4 bases and at J to 0 bases, leaving 4 bases not matched to a gene. The CDR3 nucleotides are TGTGCCAGCAGCCAAACTAGCGGTAGCACAGATACGCAGTATTTT. Translation: CASSQTSGSTDTQYF.

The CDR3 DNA is TGCGCCAGCTCACGGGAGGGTAACACCGGGGAGCTGTTTTTT. This codes for CASSREGNTGELFF. The chain uses TRBV4-3 and TRBJ2-2; 8 bases agree with TRBD2. The CDR3 has 14 residues. The V segment lost 8 bases and the J segment 2 bases; nucleotides outside the gene matches: 4. Germline V gene lookup returns CDR1 LGHNA and CDR2 YSLEER.

The CDR3 sequence: CASSSQPPGVQFF. The CDR3 nucleotides read TGCGCCAGCAGCTCCCAACCCCCGGGGGTGCAGTTCTTC. The chain recombines TRBV5-1 with TRBJ2-1; tentatively, D is TRBD2 (6 bases). This CDR3 is built from 13 residues. The germline CDR1 and CDR2 sequences are SGHRS and YFSETQ. V lost 3 bases and J 12 bases, leaving 16 bases between the germline ends.

This chain links TRBV7-8 with TRBJ1-2; TRBD1 aligns across 9 bases. Looked up from germline, CDR1 is SGHVS and CDR2 is FQNEAQ. Trimming at V came to 5 bases and at J to 7 bases, leaving 14 bases not matched to a gene. CDR3 size: 16 residues. The CDR3 DNA is TGTGCCAGCAGCCCTCAACCCGGGACAGGGTCTGCTGGCTACACCTTC. Its protein product is CASSPQPGTGSAGYTF.

V is TRBV5-4 and J is TRBJ2-7, with TRBD2 matching 8 bases. Germline values: CDR1 SGHNT, CDR2 YYREEE (reference sequence). The J segment lost 6 bases and the V segment lost 3 bases, leaving 20 bases of the junction unmatched. The CDR3 is 18 amino acids. The CDR3 loop is CASSSPPGGSGSFAEQYF. The CDR3 DNA reads TGTGCCAGCAGCTCTCCCCCTGGGGGCAGCGGGAGTTTTGCCGAGCAGTACTTC.

This clone has just one count. The chain has TRBV2 and TRBJ2-5, with D possibly being TRBD2 (7 bases). Germline assignment: CDR1 SNHLY and CDR2 FYNNEI. The CDR3 consists of 14 residues. Trimming pared 3 bases from V and 4 bases from J, leaving 12 bases between. The CDR3 sequence is CASSEQGTTETQYF. CDR3 in DNA: TGTGCCAGCAGTGAGCAGGGGACTACAGAGACCCAGTACTTC.

The chain couples TRBV19 to TRBJ1-2, with 8 bases lining up with TRBD1. The CDR3 contains 14 residues. The V gene's germline CDR1 is LNHDA and CDR2 SQIVND (reference sequence). J gave up 8 bases and V 3 bases, and 8 bases lay outside the gene matches. In DNA form, the CDR3 reads TGTGCCAGTAGTATCCTGGACAGGGACGGCGGCTACACCTTC. It specifies CASSILDRDGGYTF. The variable domain in full, with the rest retrieved from reference TRBV19 and TRBJ1-2, is DGGITQSPKYLFRKEGQNVTLSCEQNLNHDAMYWYRQDPGQGLRLIYYSQIVNDFQKGDIAEGYSVSREKKESFPLTVTSAQKNPTAFYLCASSILDRDGGYTFGSGTRLTVV.

The chain combines TRBV19 with TRBJ1-4; the match to TRBD1 covers 7 bases. CDR1 is LNHDA and CDR2 is SQIVND in the germline V gene (reference sequence). The length of the CDR3 is 15 residues. With 6 bases clipped from V and 8 bases from J, the junction kept 12 bases outside the gene matches. The CDR3 region is CASRQTGVAEEKLFF. The CDR3 coding sequence is TGTGCCAGTAGGCAAACAGGGGTGGCGGAGGAAAAACTGTTTTTT.

The chain links TRBV30 to TRBJ1-2, with a possible D match to TRBD1 (6 bases). CDR3 length: 13 amino acids. V gave up 2 bases and J gave up 4 bases, with 11 bases separating them. Looked up from germline, CDR1 is GTSNPN and CDR2 is SVGIG (reference sequence). The chain's CDR3 is CAWSTQGTYGYTF. CDR3 coding DNA: TGTGCCTGGAGTACACAGGGCACCTATGGCTACACCTTC.

CDR3 bases: TGCGCCAGCAGGGACAAGAGAAGCTCCTACGAGCAGTACTTC. Protein sequence: CASRDKRSSYEQYF. The chain recombines TRBV5-1 with TRBJ2-7, with D maybe TRBD1 (5 bases). Trimming pared 5 bases from V and 0 bases from J, leaving 12 bases between. CDR3 length: 14 amino acids. Per the germline V gene, CDR1 is SGHRS and CDR2 is YFSETQ.

The rearrangement uses TRBV6-6 and TRBJ2-7, with 7 bases identical to TRBD1. In germline, CDR1 is MNHNY, CDR2 SVGAGI (reference sequence). V shed 6 bases, J shed 2 bases, and the junction held 7 bases outside the gene matches. The CDR3 totals 14 residues. The CDR3 sequence: CASRRGQVTYEQYF. The CDR3 bases are TGTGCCAGCAGGCGAGGACAGGTAACCTACGAGCAGTACTTC.

The chain is built from TRBV5-4 and TRBJ2-2, with a tentative D call TRBD2 (7 bases). Trimming removed 3 bases from V and 6 bases from J, with 18 bases in between. CDR1 and CDR2 from the germline V gene are SGHNT and YYREEE (reference sequence). CDR3 length: 16 residues. CDR3 sequence reads: CASSSRGAKVAGELFF. The CDR3 region has the DNA TGTGCCAGCAGCTCACGGGGGGCGAAAGTGGCCGGGGAGCTGTTTTTT.

The chain combines TRBV18 with TRBJ2-1, with TRBD1 as a possible D gene (6 bases). V lost 3 bases, J lost 0 bases, and 12 bases lay in between. The germline V gene has CDR1 KGHSH and CDR2 LQKENI. This CDR3 contains 16 residues. The CDR3 sequence: CASSPRPDSSYNEQFF. DNA of the CDR3: TGTGCCAGCTCACCCCGCCCGGACAGCTCCTACAATGAGCAGTTCTTC. Full variable domain (missing parts from reference TRBV18 and TRBJ2-1): NAGVMQNPRHLVRRRGQEARLRCSPMKGHSHVYWYRQLPEEGLKFMVYLQKENIIDESGMPKERFSAEFPKEGPSILRIQQVVRGDSAAYFCASSPRPDSSYNEQFFGPGTRLTVL.

The chain uses TRBV5-4 and TRBJ1-3; 7 nucleotides agree with TRBD1. This CDR3 has 14 residues. V lost 5 bases, J lost 3 bases, and 5 bases stayed unmatched. Per the germline V gene, CDR1 is SGHNT and CDR2 is YYREEE (reference sequence). This chain's CDR3 is CASRQGTVGNTIYF. DNA of the CDR3: TGTGCCAGCAGACAGGGGACAGTTGGAAACACCATATATTTT.